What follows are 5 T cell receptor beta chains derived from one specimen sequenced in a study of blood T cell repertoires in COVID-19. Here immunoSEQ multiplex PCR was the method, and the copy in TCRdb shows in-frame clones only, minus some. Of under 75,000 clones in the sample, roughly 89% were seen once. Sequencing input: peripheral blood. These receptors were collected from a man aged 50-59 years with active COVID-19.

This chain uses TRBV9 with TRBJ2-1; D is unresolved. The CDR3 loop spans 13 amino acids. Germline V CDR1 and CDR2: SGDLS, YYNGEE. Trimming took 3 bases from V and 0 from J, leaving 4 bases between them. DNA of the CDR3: TGTGCCAGCAGCGGCAGCTCCTACAATGAGCAGTTCTTC. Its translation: CASSGSSYNEQFF.

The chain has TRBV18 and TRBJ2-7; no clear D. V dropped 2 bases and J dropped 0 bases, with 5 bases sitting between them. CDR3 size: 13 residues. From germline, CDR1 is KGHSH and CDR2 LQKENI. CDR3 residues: CASSPADSYEQYF. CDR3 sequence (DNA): TGTGCCAGCTCACCAGCAGACTCCTACGAGCAGTACTTC. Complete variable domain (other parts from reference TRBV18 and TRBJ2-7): NAGVMQNPRHLVRRRGQEARLRCSPMKGHSHVYWYRQLPEEGLKFMVYLQKENIIDESGMPKERFSAEFPKEGPSILRIQQVVRGDSAAYFCASSPADSYEQYFGPGTRLTVT.

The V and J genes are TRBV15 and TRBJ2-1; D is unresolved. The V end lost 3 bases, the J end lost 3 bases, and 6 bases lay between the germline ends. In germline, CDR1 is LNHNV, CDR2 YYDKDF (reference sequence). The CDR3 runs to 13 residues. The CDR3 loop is CATSRAGYNEQFF. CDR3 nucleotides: TGTGCCACCAGCAGGGCAGGCTACAATGAGCAGTTCTTC. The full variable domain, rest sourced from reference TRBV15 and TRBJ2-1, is DAMVIQNPRYQVTQFGKPVTLSCSQTLNHNVMYWYQQKSSQAPKLLFHYYDKDFNNEADTPDNFQSRRPNTSFCFLDIRSPGLGDTAMYLCATSRAGYNEQFFGPGTRLTVL.

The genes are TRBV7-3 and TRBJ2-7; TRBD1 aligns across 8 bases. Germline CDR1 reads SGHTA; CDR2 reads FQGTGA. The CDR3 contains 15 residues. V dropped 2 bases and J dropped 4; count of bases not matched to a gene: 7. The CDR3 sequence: CASSLSAGGGYEQYF. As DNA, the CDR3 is TGTGCCAGCAGCTTATCAGCAGGGGGCGGGTACGAGCAGTACTTC.

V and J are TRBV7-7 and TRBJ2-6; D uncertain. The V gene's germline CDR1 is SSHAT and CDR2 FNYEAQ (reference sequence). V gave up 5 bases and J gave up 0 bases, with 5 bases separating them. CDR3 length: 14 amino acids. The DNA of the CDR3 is TGTGCCAGCAGCCAGTCCTCTGGGGCCAACGTCCTGACTTTC. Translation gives CASSQSSGANVLTF. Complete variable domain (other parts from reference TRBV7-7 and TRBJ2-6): GAGVSQSPRYKVTKRGQDVTLRCDPISSHATLYWYQQALGQGPEFLTYFNYEAQPDKSGLPSDRFSAERPEGSISTLTIQRTEQRDSAMYRCASSQSSGANVLTFGAGSRLTVL.